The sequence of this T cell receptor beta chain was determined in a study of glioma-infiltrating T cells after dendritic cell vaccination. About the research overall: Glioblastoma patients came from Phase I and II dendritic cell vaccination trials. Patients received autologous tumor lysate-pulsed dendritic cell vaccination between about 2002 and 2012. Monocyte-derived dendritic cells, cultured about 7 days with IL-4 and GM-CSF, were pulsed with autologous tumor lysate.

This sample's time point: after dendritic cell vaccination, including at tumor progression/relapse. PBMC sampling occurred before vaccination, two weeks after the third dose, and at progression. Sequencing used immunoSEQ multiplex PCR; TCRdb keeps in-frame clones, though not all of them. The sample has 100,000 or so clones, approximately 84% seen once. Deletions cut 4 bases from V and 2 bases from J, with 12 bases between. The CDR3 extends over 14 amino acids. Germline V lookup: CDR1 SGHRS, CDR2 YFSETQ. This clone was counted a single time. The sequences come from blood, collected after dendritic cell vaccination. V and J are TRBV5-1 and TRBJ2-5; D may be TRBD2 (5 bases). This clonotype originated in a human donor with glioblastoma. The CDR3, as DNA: TGCGCCAGCAGCATAGGGAGTCTTCAAGAGACCCAGTACTTC. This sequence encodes CASSIGSLQETQYF.